This TCR beta chain was identified during a study of OX40 agonist ivuxolimab in advanced cancers. Study-level background: Clinicians treated patients with ivuxolimab, an agonistic anti-OX40 (CD134) antibody. The eligibility criteria allowed prior anti-PD-1, anti-PD-L1 or anti-CTLA-4 therapy, and approximately 42% had some.

Concerning this clone: The antigen remains undetermined.

Generated by immunoSEQ multiplex PCR, the TCRdb table keeps only in-frame clones and is missing some. The sample lists 80,000 to 100,000 clones, about 90% occurring once. Study-wide results and limits: Both CD4+ and CD8+ T cell populations in blood had undergone clonal expansion by week 6 at 0.1 to 3.0 mg/kg.

Excluded were patients having autoimmune disease history or systemic immunosuppression. V lost 2 bases and J lost 2, with 6 bases in between. The CDR3 sequence is 13 residues long. The V gene's germline CDR1 is KGHSH and CDR2 LQKENI. This chain uses TRBV18 with TRBJ1-1; no definite D call. The sequencing here drew on CD4+ or CD8+ T cells sorted from blood, taken in a trial of the OX40 agonist ivuxolimab. This receptor was taken from an adult with an advanced solid tumor such as melanoma, head and neck, liver or kidney cancer. In nucleotides, the CDR3 is TGTGCCAGCTCACCAAGGACTAACACTGAAGCTTTCTTT. It codes for CASSPRTNTEAFF.